This entry lists 22 T cell receptor beta chains sequenced from one sample in a study of T cells in localized non-small cell lung cancer. Measured with immunoSEQ multiplex PCR; TCRdb has only the in-frame clones, and not every one. The sample lists under 40,000 clones, 93% occurring once. The sample in question was peripheral blood, obtained before any cancer treatment. These receptors were obtained from an older female donor with stage I lung adenocarcinoma.

J is TRBJ2-2 and V is TRBV19, with TRBD2 identical over 7 bases. Per the germline V gene, CDR1 is LNHDA and CDR2 is SQIVND (reference sequence). This CDR3 is built from 15 residues. Trimming at V came to 5 bases and at J to 5 bases, leaving 8 bases not matched to a gene. The CDR3 nucleotides are TGTGCCAGTAGTCCCGGCGGGAGCGGGACCGGGGAGCTGTTTTTT. Translated: CASSPGGSGTGELFF.

The chain recombines TRBV6-5 with TRBJ1-2; 8 bases align to TRBD1. This CDR3 is 15 amino acids long. Germline-derived CDR1 and CDR2 are MNHEY and SVGAGI. V was pared by 6 bases and J by 4 bases, with 10 bases of the junction left unmatched. The CDR3 region is CASRSQDRAFYGYTF. The DNA of the CDR3 is TGTGCCAGCAGGAGCCAGGACAGGGCTTTCTATGGCTACACCTTC.

The chain is built from TRBV4-2 and TRBJ1-1; D may be TRBD1 (5 bases). V was pared by 4 bases and J by 1 base, with 16 bases between. Per germline, CDR1 LGHNA and CDR2 YNFKEQ. CDR3 length equals 16 residues. The CDR3 DNA reads TGTGCCAGCAGCCCCAGGGAGTCAGGAACGAACACTGAAGCTTTCTTT. This translates into CASSPRESGTNTEAFF.

The genes are TRBV2 and TRBJ2-7; tentative D call: TRBD1 (6 bases). Trimming removed 1 base at V and 7 bases at J, with 14 bases between. The germline V gene encodes CDR1 SNHLY and CDR2 FYNNEI. The CDR3 loop spans 14 amino acids. Written as DNA, the CDR3 is TGTGCCAGCAGTGAAGGGGTACAGGGAATTGAGCAGTACTTC. Amino acids: CASSEGVQGIEQYF. The full variable domain, with the rest looked up from reference TRBV2 and TRBJ2-7, is EPEVTQTPSHQVTQMGQEVILRCVPISNHLYFYWYRQILGQKVEFLVSFYNNEISEKSEIFDDQFSVERPDGSNFTLKIRSTKLEDSAMYFCASSEGVQGIEQYFGPGTRLTVT.

This chain links TRBV28 with TRBJ2-1, with D unresolved. Trimming shortened V by 5 bases and J by 2 bases, and 13 bases separated the two germline ends. Germline-derived CDR1 and CDR2 are MDHEN and SYDVKM. This CDR3 is built from 15 residues. CDR3 nucleotides: TGTGCCAGCAGTCTGGACCGTTGGGCCTACAATGAGCAGTTCTTC. Its protein is CASSLDRWAYNEQFF.

This clone was observed once. This sample also contains other DNA sequences that code for the same CDR3. V and J are TRBV19 and TRBJ2-1; a possible D gene is TRBD2 (5 bases). This CDR3 comprises 15 residues. V was clipped by 1 base and J by 6 bases, with 13 bases between them. The V gene's germline CDR1 is LNHDA and CDR2 SQIVND (reference sequence). CDR3 bases: TGTGCCAGTAGTATAGGCCCACTAGAATCCAATGAGCAGTTCTTC. It yields the protein CASSIGPLESNEQFF. Full variable domain (outside the CDR3, taken from reference TRBV19 and TRBJ2-1): DGGITQSPKYLFRKEGQNVTLSCEQNLNHDAMYWYRQDPGQGLRLIYYSQIVNDFQKGDIAEGYSVSREKKESFPLTVTSAQKNPTAFYLCASSIGPLESNEQFFGPGTRLTVL.

DNA of the CDR3: TGCAGCGTTGTCTTCAGTAACTATGGCTACACCTTC. Amino acid sequence: CSVVFSNYGYTF. The chain combines TRBV29-1 with TRBJ1-2; D call uncertain. CDR3 length equals 12 residues. V was clipped by 4 bases and J by 1 base, with 7 bases between them. CDR1 and CDR2 from the germline V gene are SQVTM and ANQGSEA. The whole variable domain, filled in from reference TRBV29-1 and TRBJ1-2, reads SAVISQKPSRDICQRGTSLTIQCQVDSQVTMMFWYRQQPGQSLTLIATANQGSEATYESGFVIDKFPISRPNLTFSTLTVSNMSPEDSSIYLCSVVFSNYGYTFGSGTRLTVV.

V usage is TRBV6-5 and J usage is TRBJ1-1, with D tentatively TRBD1 (6 bases). The V and J ends lost 4 bases and 9 bases respectively, with 18 bases between them. Germline loops: CDR1 MNHEY, CDR2 SVGAGI. The CDR3 is 14 amino acids. The CDR3 DNA is TGTGCCAGCAGTTCCGGGGGGCGGTCTTTGAAAGCTTTCTTT. It specifies CASSSGGRSLKAFF.

The chain employs TRBV7-9 and TRBJ2-7; no firm D call. CDR3 size: 11 residues. Deletions cut 5 bases from V and 2 bases from J, with 4 bases between. CDR1 is SEHNR, CDR2 FQNEAQ, per germline (reference sequence). The CDR3 sequence: CASSPAYEQYF. CDR3 nucleotides: TGTGCCAGCAGCCCCGCCTACGAGCAGTACTTC.

The chain links TRBV6-5 to TRBJ1-1; 7 positions match TRBD1. This CDR3 has 15 amino acids. V was clipped by 0 bases and J by 0 bases; unmatched bases: 1. Germline CDR1 reads MNHEY; CDR2 reads SVGAGI. The CDR3, as DNA: TGTGCCAGCAGTTACTCCGGGACAGTGAACACTGAAGCTTTCTTT. The encoded protein is CASSYSGTVNTEAFF.

The chain uses TRBV15 and TRBJ1-2; TRBD1 agrees at 9 bases. With 3 bases clipped from V and 5 bases from J, the junction kept 13 bases outside the gene matches. Germline V gene lookup returns CDR1 LNHNV and CDR2 YYDKDF (reference sequence). There are 17 residues in the CDR3. CDR3 DNA sequence: TGTGCCACCAGCAGCGGGGGACAGGGTATGTTTGGGTATGGCTACACCTTC. Residues: CATSSGGQGMFGYGYTF.

This clone was found once. The chain uses TRBV5-4 and TRBJ2-2; D is unresolved. This CDR3 contains 14 residues. Germline CDR1 and CDR2: SGHNT and YYREEE (reference sequence). Trimming removed 0 bases from V and 3 bases from J, with 6 bases in between. Written as DNA, the CDR3 is TGTGCCAGCAGCTTGGCTCGGGACACCGGGGAGCTGTTTTTT. Residues: CASSLARDTGELFF. The variable domain in full, completed from reference TRBV5-4 and TRBJ2-2, reads ETGVTQSPTHLIKTRGQQVTLRCSSQSGHNTVSWYQQALGQGPQFIFQYYREEENGRGNFPPRFSGLQFPNYSSELNVNALELDDSALYLCASSLARDTGELFFGEGSRLTVL.

The rearrangement links TRBV27 to TRBJ1-5; a weak D match, TRBD1 (5 bases). Trimming took off 5 bases at V and 5 bases at J, with 13 bases between the two ends. Looked up from germline, CDR1 is MNHEY and CDR2 is SMNVEV (reference sequence). The CDR3 runs 14 residues. The CDR3 region has the DNA TGTGCCAGCAGTCCACTTGGGGGATATCAGCCCCAGCATTTT. Translating gives CASSPLGGYQPQHF.

The gene calls are TRBV28 and TRBJ2-7; 7 bases match TRBD1. The length of the CDR3 is 14 residues. V lost 4 bases to trimming and J lost 3 bases; unmatched junction nucleotides: 6. The germline V gene encodes CDR1 MDHEN and CDR2 SYDVKM. The CDR3 sequence is CASSSIRQGYEQYF. DNA for the CDR3: TGTGCCAGCAGTTCGATCAGACAGGGCTACGAGCAGTACTTC.

The V and J genes are TRBV28 and TRBJ2-1, with TRBD2 as a possible D gene (5 bases). Trimming took off 3 bases at V and 5 bases at J, with 14 bases between the two ends. The CDR3 runs 15 residues. Per the germline V gene, CDR1 is MDHEN and CDR2 is SYDVKM. The CDR3 sequence is CASSFSSEDDNEQFF. CDR3 bases: TGTGCCAGCAGTTTTTCTTCGGAGGATGACAATGAGCAGTTCTTC.

V usage is TRBV4-3 and J usage is TRBJ2-3, with 7 bases fitting TRBD2. Germline V lookup: CDR1 LGHNA, CDR2 YSLEER. CDR3 length: 17 residues. Trimming at V came to 0 bases and at J to 1 base, leaving 7 bases not matched to a gene. Written as DNA, the CDR3 is TGCGCCAGCAGCCAAGACCATCCGGGAGGCGGCACAGATACGCAGTATTTT. This gives the protein CASSQDHPGGGTDTQYF.

The rearrangement joins TRBV11-1 to TRBJ2-5, with 7 bases that match TRBD1. Germline values: CDR1 SGHAT, CDR2 FQDESV (reference sequence). The J segment lost 5 bases and the V segment lost 3 bases, leaving 9 bases of the junction unmatched. The CDR3 totals 15 residues. This CDR3 is CASSLTIDRVETQYF. The CDR3 DNA follows: TGTGCCAGCAGCTTGACGATTGACAGGGTGGAGACCCAGTACTTC.

The chain links TRBV13 to TRBJ1-1, with D hard to call. This CDR3 comprises 13 residues. V lost 3 bases and J lost 3, with 8 bases in between. Germline assignment: CDR1 PRHDT and CDR2 FYEKMQ (reference sequence). The CDR3 sequence is CASSLNWDTEAFF. The CDR3 coding sequence is TGTGCCAGCAGCTTGAATTGGGACACTGAAGCTTTCTTT.

CDR3 sequence reads: CAWSVGGSNQPQHF. The CDR3 region has the DNA TGTGCCTGGAGTGTAGGCGGGAGCAATCAGCCCCAGCATTTT. The V call is TRBV30, the J call TRBJ1-5; D unclear. The germline gives CDR1 GTSNPN, CDR2 SVGIG (reference sequence). The CDR3 has 14 residues. Trimming stripped 0 bases from V and 1 base from J, with 7 bases between.

The rearrangement joins TRBV5-1 to TRBJ1-4; unclear D gene. Germline CDR1 is SGHRS and CDR2 is YFSETQ. The CDR3 extends over 14 amino acids. V lost 4 bases and J lost 4, with 11 bases in between. CDR3 nucleotide sequence: TGCGCCAGCAGCCCCCGGGCGGTTAATGAAAAACTGTTTTTT. It yields the protein CASSPRAVNEKLFF.

This clone was recorded only once. This chain joins TRBV7-9 and TRBJ1-1; D is uncertain. The V end was cut by 1 base, the J end by 9 bases, with 12 bases between. The germline CDR1 and CDR2 sequences are SEHNR and FQNEAQ (reference sequence). The CDR3 sequence is 13 residues long. CDR3 nucleotide sequence: TGTGCCAGCAGCTTAGAGGCTACCCAAAAAGCTTTCTTT. Protein sequence: CASSLEATQKAFF.

This rearrangement joins TRBV5-4 to TRBJ2-3; D ambiguous. The CDR3 is 13 residues long. Deletions cut 0 bases from V and 4 bases from J, with 6 bases between. The V gene's germline CDR1 is SGHNT and CDR2 YYREEE (reference sequence). CDR3 nucleotide sequence: TGTGCCAGCAGCTTGGATTTCTCAGATACGCAGTATTTT. Amino acid sequence: CASSLDFSDTQYF.